This T cell receptor beta chain came from a study of T cell responses to AZD1222 COVID-19 vaccine. Study as a whole: Analyses pooled second doses at about 4 or about 12 weeks.

Data came from immunoSEQ multiplex PCR; TCRdb stores just in-frame clones and leaves some out. Among 72,000 or so clones listed, roughly 85% were seen once. About this clone: Its antigen is unknown.

The ends were cut back, 5 bases at V and 5 bases at J, with 21 bases in the middle. Germline V gene lookup returns CDR1 SEHNR and CDR2 FQNEAQ (reference sequence). The CDR3 loop spans 16 amino acids. Broader study findings: Most donors were white British, females outnumbered males, and clonal diversity was possibly underestimated.

The sample here was peripheral blood, taken on day 0 of AZD1222 vaccination. V gene TRBV7-9 combines with J gene TRBJ1-2, with D perhaps matching TRBD1 (5 bases). The receptor comes from an adult in good health. In DNA form, the CDR3 reads TGTGCCAGCAGCCCCCAGGCGGCAGGGCCGAAGTATGGCTACACCTTC. Translating it yields CASSPQAAGPKYGYTF. The whole variable domain, remainder taken from reference TRBV7-9 and TRBJ1-2, is DTGVSQNPRHKITKRGQNVTFRCDPISEHNRLYWYRQTLGQGPEFLTYFQNEAQLEKSRLLSDRFSAERPKGSFSTLEIQRTEQGDSAMYLCASSPQAAGPKYGYTFGSGTRLTVV.